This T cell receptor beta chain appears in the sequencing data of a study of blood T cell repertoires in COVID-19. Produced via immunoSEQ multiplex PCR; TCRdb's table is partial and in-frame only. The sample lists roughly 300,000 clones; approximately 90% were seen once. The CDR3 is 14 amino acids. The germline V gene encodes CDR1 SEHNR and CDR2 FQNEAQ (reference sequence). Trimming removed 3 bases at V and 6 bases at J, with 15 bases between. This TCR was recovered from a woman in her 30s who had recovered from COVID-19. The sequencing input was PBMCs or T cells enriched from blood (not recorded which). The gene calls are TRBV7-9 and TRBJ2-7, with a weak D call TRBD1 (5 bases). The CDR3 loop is CASSFSRRGGEQYF. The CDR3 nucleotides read TGTGCCAGCAGCTTCTCGCGAAGGGGCGGCGAGCAGTACTTC.